This entry lists 26 T cell receptor beta chains sequenced from one sample in a study of tumor-infiltrating lymphocytes in oesophageal squamous cell carcinoma. TCRdb re-called the PCR reads through MiXCR, storing one row per CDR3 protein. The data show around 14,000 distinct CDR3 sequences, about 50% seen once. What was sequenced was esophageal tumor tissue. The receptors originated from a male donor with esophageal squamous cell carcinoma.

V gene TRBV12-3 or TRBV12-4 combines with J gene TRBJ2-1; the D gene could be TRBD1 or TRBD2 (7 bases each). The tail of the sequence fits TRBJ2-5 better, so the J call may be wrong. CDR3 length equals 12 residues. The CDR3: CASGRGRETQYF. The CDR3 DNA is TGTGCCAGCGGGAGGGGGCGAGAGACCCAGTACTTC.

This clonotype ranks as medium-sized (0.01 to 0.1%). The CDR3 DNA is TGTGCCAGCAGCAAGACCGGGACAGGGTCCTACGAGCAGTACTTC. Translated, it gives CASSKTGTGSYEQYF. This chain uses TRBV7-9 with TRBJ2-7; 9 positions agree with TRBD1. The CDR3 loop spans 15 amino acids. The trim removed 5 bases at V and 1 base at J, leaving 6 bases unmatched. The germline CDR1 and CDR2 sequences are SEHNR and FQNEAQ (reference sequence).

The genes are TRBV5-5 and TRBJ2-7; 8 positions match TRBD1. This CDR3 spans 14 amino acids. The J segment lost 0 bases and the V segment lost 4 bases, leaving 3 bases of the junction unmatched. Germline CDR1 and CDR2: SGHKS and YYEKEE (reference sequence). The CDR3 sequence is CASSQQGVSYEQYF. CDR3 DNA: TGTGCCAGCAGCCAACAGGGGGTCTCCTACGAGCAGTACTTC.

This clonotype came up many times. V gene TRBV7-9 combines with J gene TRBJ1-2, with D possibly matching TRBD1 (6 bases). The germline V and J ends were trimmed by 1 base and 6 bases, with 15 bases remaining between them. Germline assignment: CDR1 SEHNR and CDR2 FQNEAQ (reference sequence). This CDR3 region has 15 residues. The CDR3 protein is CASSLENSGVDGYTF. The CDR3 bases are TGTGCCAGCAGCTTAGAAAATTCAGGGGTCGATGGCTACACCTTC.

V gene TRBV6-1 combines with J gene TRBJ2-6; no clear D gene. The CDR3 contains 16 residues. V was shortened by 1 base and J by 2 bases, with 9 bases between the two germline ends. Germline lookup yields CDR1 MNHNS and CDR2 SASEGT. Here the CDR3 reads CASSEGLGAGANVLTF. Written as DNA, the CDR3 is TGTGCCAGCAGTGAAGGCTTGGGTGCTGGGGCCAACGTCCTGACTTTC.

This clonotype has a handful of counts. The gene calls are TRBV7-2 and TRBJ2-3; tentative D call: TRBD2 (5 bases). Germline CDR1 SGHTA, CDR2 FQGNSA. There are 15 residues in the CDR3. V was clipped by 2 bases and J by 3 bases, with 12 bases between them. The CDR3 DNA follows: TGTGCCAGCAGCTTAAGGGCGCTAGCAACAGATACGCAGTATTTT. This sequence encodes CASSLRALATDTQYF.

About this clonotype: At one boundary the junction diverges from the germline segment, which might be a read error. V and J are TRBV7-2 and TRBJ2-4; D is perhaps TRBD2 (5 bases). The CDR3 is 14 amino acids. Germline assignment: CDR1 SGHTA and CDR2 FQGNSA. The CDR3 nucleotides are TGTGCCAGCAGCTTAGGGCCAGGAGGCAATGAGCAGTACTTT. This codes for CASSLGPGGNEQYF. Full variable domain (outside the CDR3, taken from reference TRBV7-2 and TRBJ2-4): GAGVSQSPSNKVTEKGKDVELRCDPISGHTALYWYRQSLGQGLEFLIYFQGNSAPDKSGLPSDRFSAERTGGSVSTLTIQRTQQEDSAVYLCASSLGPGGNEQYFGAGTRLSVL.

The chain uses TRBV7-4 and TRBJ1-1; D is unresolved. Germline V lookup: CDR1 SGHVT, CDR2 SQSDAQ. The CDR3 runs 13 residues. With 2 bases removed from V and 3 bases from J, the gap between germline ends came to 7 bases. The CDR3 spells CASSLNRHTEAFF. For the CDR3, the DNA is TGTGCCAGCAGCTTAAATAGACACACTGAAGCTTTCTTT.

By share, this clonotype counts as medium-sized. This rearrangement joins TRBV7-2 to TRBJ1-2; possibly TRBD1 for D (6 bases). Trimming stripped 3 bases from V and 4 bases from J, with 18 bases between. The CDR3 consists of 16 residues. CDR1 and CDR2 (germline): SGHTA, FQGNSA. In DNA, the CDR3 is TGTGCCAGCAGCTTGGGCCGGGACACCCCGACCTATGGCTACACCTTC. Encoded protein: CASSLGRDTPTYGYTF. Looking up the rest from reference TRBV7-2 and TRBJ1-2 gives the full variable domain: GAGVSQSPSNKVTEKGKDVELRCDPISGHTALYWYRQSLGQGLEFLIYFQGNSAPDKSGLPSDRFSAERTGGSVSTLTIQRTQQEDSAVYLCASSLGRDTPTYGYTFGSGTRLTVV.

The chain carries TRBV12-3 or TRBV12-4 and TRBJ2-4; D may correspond to TRBD1 or TRBD2 (5 bases each). The CDR3 loop spans 14 amino acids. The germline V and J ends were trimmed by 7 bases and 6 bases, with 16 bases remaining between them. Here the CDR3 reads CASNSPQGPNIQYF. The DNA of the CDR3 is TGTGCCAGCAACTCTCCCCAGGGACCAAACATTCAGTACTTC.

V is TRBV7-2 and J is TRBJ1-1; maybe TRBD1 (6 bases). Germline values: CDR1 SGHTA, CDR2 FQGNSA. The length of the CDR3 is 12 residues. The germline V and J ends were trimmed by 4 bases and 11 bases, with 14 bases remaining between them. CDR3 amino acids: CASSWGDTPAFF. Here the CDR3 DNA reads TGTGCCAGCAGCTGGGGGGACACGCCTGCTTTCTTT.

As for this clonotype: A much larger clone is a single base away; this may be a read error. DNA of the CDR3: TGTGCCAGCAGTGAGGAAACATTAGCGGGAGTACGGGAGCGGTTTTTT. Its translation is CASSEETLAGVRERFF. The rearrangement links TRBV6-5 to TRBJ2-2, with TRBD2 matching 9 bases. This CDR3 has 16 residues. The V gene's germline CDR1 is MNHEY and CDR2 SVGAGI.

This clonotype was observed a few times. The V gene is TRBV7-2, the J gene TRBJ2-1; D ambiguous. Per germline, CDR1 SGHTA and CDR2 FQGNSA. The CDR3 extends over 13 amino acids. The germline V and J ends were trimmed by 1 base and 4 bases, with 5 bases remaining between them. CDR3 sequence (DNA): TGTGCCAGCAGCTTAGTGGCATACAATGAGCAGTTCTTC. It is translated as CASSLVAYNEQFF.

The CDR3 reads CASSLDRGAQGELFF. The CDR3 DNA follows: TGTGCCAGCAGCTTAGACCGGGGGGCGCAAGGGGAGCTGTTTTTT. The rearrangement uses TRBV7-2 and TRBJ2-2, with D possibly TRBD2 on 7 matching bases. Per the germline V gene, CDR1 is SGHTA and CDR2 is FQGNSA. The ends were cut back, 1 base at V and 8 bases at J, with 14 bases in the middle. CDR3 length: 15 amino acids.

In this sample, this clonotype turned up once. CDR3 region: CASRITITGSNTGELFF. The CDR3 nucleotides are TGTGCCAGCAGGATTACTATAACCGGTTCGAACACCGGGGAGCTGTTTTTT. This sequence joins TRBV7-3 and TRBJ2-2; D gene unclear. CDR3 length: 17 residues. The germline V gene encodes CDR1 SGHTA and CDR2 FQGTGA. Trimming shortened V by 6 bases and J by 0 bases, and 17 bases separated the two germline ends. The whole variable domain, remainder taken from reference TRBV7-3 and TRBJ2-2, is GAGVSQTPSNKVTEKGKYVELRCDPISGHTALYWYRQSLGQGPEFLIYFQGTGAADDSGLPNDRFFAVRPEGSVSTLKIQRTERGDSAVYLCASRITITGSNTGELFFGEGSRLTVL.

Ten or more counts support this clonotype. This sequence joins TRBV10-2 and TRBJ2-7; 7 bases agree with TRBD2. From germline, CDR1 is WSHSY and CDR2 SAAADI. V shed 7 bases and J 7 bases; nucleotides not matched to a gene: 4. The CDR3 contains 11 residues. The CDR3, as DNA: TGCGCCAGCATTGGGGGAGGGGAGCAGTACTTC. Protein product: CASIGGGEQYF.

V and J are TRBV7-3 and TRBJ2-2; tentatively, D is TRBD1 (5 bases). Trimming took off 3 bases at V and 7 bases at J, with 15 bases between the two ends. Germline values: CDR1 SGHTA, CDR2 FQGTGA. The CDR3 consists of 15 residues. The CDR3 protein is CASSFGTGGNGELFF. The CDR3 nucleotides read TGTGCCAGCAGCTTCGGCACAGGTGGAAACGGGGAGCTGTTTTTT.

This clonotype is medium-sized within its sample. Sequence at one end of the junction differs from germline and may be a read error. The V and J genes are TRBV5-1 and TRBJ2-1; 12 nucleotides agree with TRBD1. Germline CDR1 reads SGHRS; CDR2 reads YFSETQ. The CDR3 has 15 amino acids. CDR3 sequence: CASSFGTGGYDEQFF. CDR3 DNA: TGCGCCAGCAGCTTTGGGACAGGGGGCTACGATGAGCAGTTCTTC.

This clonotype was seen many times. The chain recombines TRBV7-2 with TRBJ2-5; D gene unclear. Germline lookup yields CDR1 SGHTA and CDR2 FQGNSA. Trimming shortened V by 5 bases and J by 4 bases, and 8 bases separated the two germline ends. The CDR3 totals 12 residues. The CDR3 region is CASSRVRETQYF. CDR3 nucleotide sequence: TGTGCCAGCAGCCGTGTCCGAGAGACCCAGTACTTC. Together with reference TRBV7-2 and TRBJ2-5, the CDR3 gives the full variable domain: GAGVSQSPSNKVTEKGKDVELRCDPISGHTALYWYRQSLGQGLEFLIYFQGNSAPDKSGLPSDRFSAERTGGSVSTLTIQRTQQEDSAVYLCASSRVRETQYFGPGTRLLVL.

Note on this clonotype: The CDR3 does not close with the conserved phenylalanine or tryptophan, likely indicating a read error. Because the CDR3's place on the DNA is in doubt, the DNA is left out and the CDR3 is given as listed by TCRdb. This rearrangement joins TRBV7-2 to TRBJ2-6; TRBD1, the table's D call, was not compared with the DNA. Ends included, the CDR3 has 15 residues. Germline V lookup: CDR1 SGHTA, CDR2 FQGNSA. The CDR3 here is CASSLDGYNEQFFGA.

The chain couples TRBV6-1 to TRBJ2-5; D ambiguous. The germline V gene encodes CDR1 MNHNS and CDR2 SASEGT. The germline V and J ends were trimmed by 7 bases and 4 bases, with 13 bases remaining between them. This CDR3 spans 13 amino acids. The DNA for the CDR3 is TGTGCCAGCACTTCCGGGTACATAGAGACCCAGTACTTC. Its translation: CASTSGYIETQYF.

This clonotype was recorded a few times. One junction end disagrees with the germline gene, perhaps due to a read error. The V and J genes are TRBV5-3 and TRBJ2-5; D is unclear. TRBV5-3 is noted as an ORF with a role that remains uncertain. This CDR3 region has 12 residues. The CDR3: CASSLDQETQYF. CDR3 DNA sequence: TGTGCCAGCAGCTTGGACCAAGAGACCCAGTACTTC.

CDR3 nucleotide sequence: TGTGCCAGCAGCTTCGACAGGAACTCCTACGAGCAGTACTTC. It yields the protein CASSFDRNSYEQYF. J is TRBJ2-7 and V is TRBV7-8; a possible D gene is TRBD1 (6 bases). CDR3 length: 14 residues. Germline values: CDR1 SGHVS, CDR2 FQNEAQ. V shed 3 bases and J shed 0 bases, with 9 bases lying between them.

As concerns this clonotype: Germline and junction disagree at one end, which may indicate a read error. The V gene is TRBV7-9, the J gene TRBJ2-4; TRBD2 matches 8 bases. The DNA end favors TRBJ2-5, so the J call may be wrong. Germline assignment: CDR1 SEHNR and CDR2 FQNEAQ (reference sequence). This CDR3 has 16 amino acids. CDR3 sequence: CASSRAGTSPRETQYF. CDR3 DNA: TGTGCTAGCAGCCGCGCCGGGACTAGTCCGAGGGAGACCCAGTACTTC.

In its sample, this clonotype ranks as medium-sized (0.01 to 0.1%). The chain carries TRBV12-3 or TRBV12-4 and TRBJ1-2; tentative D call: TRBD1 (5 bases). Trimming left V 5 bases short and J 4 bases short, with 8 bases between. This CDR3 contains 12 residues. The CDR3 nucleotides are TGTGCCAGCAGTCGGGGCACCTATGGCTACACCTTC. This codes for CASSRGTYGYTF.

V gene TRBV24-1 combines with J gene TRBJ2-1; D is ambiguous. The germline V gene has CDR1 KGHDR and CDR2 SFDVKD. This CDR3 spans 12 amino acids. Trimming removed 1 base from V and 7 bases from J, with 4 bases in between. The CDR3 reads CATSDFKNEQFF. CDR3 nucleotides: TGTGCCACCAGTGATTTCAAGAATGAGCAGTTCTTC.